Listed below are T cell receptor beta chains from one sample, sequenced in a study of cytomegalovirus exposure and HLA in healthy donors. Produced via immunoSEQ multiplex PCR; TCRdb's table is partial and in-frame only. The sample consists of 110,000 to 150,000 clones, 77% of them appearing once. The sequencing input was PBMCs. The receptor set was obtained from a male donor in good health and CMV-seronegative. CDR3s include the opening cysteine and the closing phenylalanine or tryptophan. Each record gives: J gene, D gene, clone size, V gene, CDR3 DNA, CDR3 protein. The D gene is left open where the match is weak. Clone size is not always given. Where it is, it says once, few, many or a class for expanded clones.

TRBJ2-4 NA few TRBV7-2 TGTGCCAGCAGCTTAGTGGCAGGGCGGGCCAAAAACATTCAGTACTTC CASSLVAGRAKNIQYF
TRBJ1-4 TRBD1 NA TRBV4-3 TGCGCCAGCAGCCACCTGACAGGGACTAATGAAAAACTGTTTTTT CASSHLTGTNEKLFF
TRBJ1-5 NA NA TRBV19 TGTGCCAGTAGTATGGCAGGGAATAGCAATCAGCCCCAGCATTTT CASSMAGNSNQPQHF
TRBJ1-2 TRBD1 NA TRBV6-5 TGTGCCAGTGGGCAGGGGGCTTATGATGGCTACACCTTC CASGQGAYDGYTF
TRBJ2-2 NA NA TRBV25-1 TGTGCCAGCAGTGAATCCAGGACAATTAACGCCGGGGAGCTGTTTTTT CASSESRTINAGELFF
TRBJ2-7 NA NA TRBV4-3 TGCGCCAGCAGCCAGACTATACTAAGCTCCTACGAGCAGTACTTC CASSQTILSSYEQYF
TRBJ2-7 TRBD2 NA TRBV18 TGTGCCAGCTCAGCCAGCGGGAGCCCGAGCTACGAGCAGTACTTC CASSASGSPSYEQYF
TRBJ2-2 TRBD1 NA TRBV27 TGTGCCAGCAGTTATCGGACAGGGATTCACCCCGGGGAGCTGTTTTTT CASSYRTGIHPGELFF
TRBJ1-2 TRBD1 NA TRBV4-1 TGCGCCAGCAGCCAAGGTAGGACAGGGGGCTTTCATGGCTACACCTTC CASSQGRTGGFHGYTF
TRBJ2-3 TRBD2 NA TRBV11-2 TGTGCCAGCAGCTTAGGACTAGCGGGGGGGGTCACAGATACGCAGTATTTT CASSLGLAGGVTDTQYF
TRBJ1-2 NA few TRBV18 TGTGCCAGCTCACCAAATATTATTACATCGGACAGAGGAGATTATGGCTACACCTTC CASSPNIITSDRGDYGYTF
TRBJ2-7 TRBD2 NA TRBV5-1 TGCGCCAGCAGCACCGCTAGCGGGGGGACCTACGAGCAGTACTTC CASSTASGGTYEQYF
TRBJ2-1 NA NA TRBV6-1 TGTGCCAGCATTCTGGACAGCTATGAGCAGTTCTTC CASILDSYEQFF
TRBJ2-3 TRBD1 few TRBV6-1 TGTGCCAGCAGTGAAGCGGTGGGACAGGGGGCAGATACGCAGTATTTT CASSEAVGQGADTQYF
TRBJ2-3 TRBD2 NA TRBV7-9 TGTGCCAGCAGCCCACCCCGCCACGGGGGGGCATTAACAGATACGCAGTATTTT CASSPPRHGGALTDTQYF
TRBJ2-7 TRBD1 NA TRBV5-6 TGTGCCAGCAGCTTAACAGGGGTGGGTACCTACGAGCAGTACTTC CASSLTGVGTYEQYF
TRBJ2-3 NA NA TRBV7-9 TGTGCCAGCAGTACTAGCTGGGGGGACCAAAACACAGATACGCAGTATTTT CASSTSWGDQNTDTQYF
TRBJ2-5 NA few TRBV21-1 TGTGCCAGCAGCAAACAAGGGGGGACAGGGATAGAGACCCAGTACTTC CASSKQGGTGIETQYF
TRBJ1-5 NA NA TRBV28 TGTGCCAGCAGCCAGGGAGGCAGCAATCAGCCCCAGCATTTT CASSQGGSNQPQHF
TRBJ2-2 NA NA TRBV11-3 TGTGCCAGCAGCTTAGGACATGGGACTTTATCGTCCGGGGAGCTGTTTTTT CASSLGHGTLSSGELFF
TRBJ2-7 NA NA TRBV30 TGTGCCGGTTGGACAGCAGCTTACGAGCAGTACTTC CAGWTAAYEQYF
TRBJ2-1 TRBD2 NA TRBV7-9 TGTGCCAGCAGCCCCGGACTAGCGGAGCAGTTCTTC CASSPGLAEQFF
TRBJ1-1 TRBD1 NA TRBV19 TGTGCCAGTAGTTTGTACAGGGGGGAAACGTCTGAAGCTTTCTTT CASSLYRGETSEAFF
TRBJ1-5 TRBD1 few TRBV5-6 TGTGCCAGCAGCTTGTTGGGACAGGGAGACAATCAGCCCCAGCATTTT CASSLLGQGDNQPQHF
TRBJ2-2 TRBD2 NA TRBV7-9 TGTGCCAGCAGCTTAGAGACTAGCGGGGGCACCGGGGAGCTGTTTTTT CASSLETSGGTGELFF
TRBJ2-1 NA NA TRBV5-1 TGCGCCAGTTCGACAGGGGCGGGGGGGCCGGATGAGCAGTTCTTC CASSTGAGGPDEQFF
TRBJ2-1 NA NA TRBV10-2 TGCGCCAGCAACCGGGACACCTACAATGAGCAGTTCTTC CASNRDTYNEQFF
TRBJ2-3 TRBD2 NA TRBV11-2 TGTGCCAGCAGCTTAGGGCGACTAGCGGGACGCACAGATACGCAGTATTTT CASSLGRLAGRTDTQYF
TRBJ2-3 TRBD2 NA TRBV30 TGTGCCTGGAGTAAACTAGCGGGAGACGCAGATACGCAGTATTTT CAWSKLAGDADTQYF
TRBJ2-7 TRBD2 few TRBV9 TGTGCCAGCAGCGTTCATCCGACTAGCGGAACCTACGAGCAGTACTTC CASSVHPTSGTYEQYF
TRBJ2-7 NA few TRBV18 TGTGCCAGCTCACCCTTACTGTCCGTCTACGAGCAGTACTTC CASSPLLSVYEQYF
TRBJ2-7 TRBD2 NA TRBV7-8 TGTGCCAGCAGCTTAGTAGGGACTAGCGACTACGAGCAGTACTTC CASSLVGTSDYEQYF
TRBJ2-7 NA NA TRBV29-1 TGCAGCGTTGCCACCCCGGGGTCCTACGAGCAGTACTTC CSVATPGSYEQYF
TRBJ1-2 NA NA TRBV30 TGTGCCTGCACCATAGGGGGGGTTCCCCAACAATATGGCTACACCTTC CACTIGGVPQQYGYTF
TRBJ1-4 TRBD1 NA TRBV28 TGTGCCAGCAGTCAAGGGACAGCAACTAATGAAAAACTGTTTTTT CASSQGTATNEKLFF
TRBJ1-6 NA few TRBV7-8 TGTGCCAGCAAGGGGCCTGCTTCACCCCTCCACTTT CASKGPASPLHF
TRBJ2-4 TRBD1 few TRBV29-1 TGCAGCGTTGAGGGCGACAGGGAAAACATTCAGTACTTC CSVEGDRENIQYF
TRBJ2-7 TRBD2 NA TRBV7-9 TGTGCCAGCAGCTTACCGGGGACTAGCGGGAGTTACGAGCAGTACTTC CASSLPGTSGSYEQYF
TRBJ2-4 NA NA TRBV5-6 TGTGCCAGCAGCTTGACCGGGGGAAGCGGCAAAAACATTCAGTACTTC CASSLTGGSGKNIQYF
TRBJ2-6 NA NA TRBV29-1 TGCAGCGTTCCCAGCGGGCTCCACTCTGGGGCCAACGGCCTGACTTTC CSVPSGLHSGANGLTF
TRBJ2-7 TRBD2 NA TRBV7-9 TGTTCCAGCAGCTTCACTAGCGGGTCCCCCGAGCAGTACTTC CSSSFTSGSPEQYF